These 19 T cell receptor beta chains were sequenced from one sample in a study of cytomegalovirus exposure and HLA in healthy donors. Vbeta (60) and Jbeta (13) primers were used in the PCR. The method was immunoSEQ multiplex PCR; TCRdb's version includes in-frame clones alone and lacks a portion of them. This sample carries fewer than 200,000 clones, 81% of them seen once, and the ten largest clones take over 4.5%. Sequencing was performed on PBMCs. Every receptor here comes from a woman aged 18-35 years in good health and CMV-seropositive.

The CDR3 spells CASSPPASGGADTQYF. The CDR3 region has the DNA TGTGCCAGCTCACCACCAGCTAGCGGGGGCGCAGATACGCAGTATTTT. The genes are TRBV18 and TRBJ2-3; the match to TRBD2 covers 10 bases. The junction had 4 bases not matched to a gene; V was cut back by 0 bases and J by 4 bases. The CDR3 runs to 16 residues. Germline CDR1 KGHSH, CDR2 LQKENI.

The V call is TRBV7-6, the J call TRBJ1-2; TRBD1 agrees at 7 bases. Trimming at V came to 3 bases and at J to 6 bases, leaving 13 bases not matched to a gene. Germline V gene lookup returns CDR1 SGHVS and CDR2 FNYEAQ. This CDR3 has 16 residues. The CDR3 nucleotides read TGTGCCAGCAGCTTCGGGGGACAGACCCCTCCGGATGGCTACACCTTC. The encoded protein is CASSFGGQTPPDGYTF.

This clone was observed a single time. V and J are TRBV19 and TRBJ1-1; tentatively, D is TRBD1 (6 bases). V shed 10 bases and J shed 0 bases, with 15 bases lying between them. This CDR3 contains 14 residues. Germline-derived CDR1 and CDR2 are LNHDA and SQIVND (reference sequence). This chain's CDR3 is CATFPGVMNTEAFF. The CDR3 DNA is TGTGCCACCTTTCCAGGGGTCATGAACACTGAAGCTTTCTTT.

The chain employs TRBV6-6 and TRBJ2-7; 9 bases line up with TRBD1. The CDR3 loop spans 14 amino acids. V trimming: 6 bases; J trimming: 2 bases; junction bases outside the gene matches: 5. Germline V gene sequence: CDR1 MNHNY, CDR2 SVGAGI (reference sequence). The CDR3, as DNA: TGTGCCAGCAGCTCCGGGACAGGGACCTACGAGCAGTACTTC. Protein product: CASSSGTGTYEQYF.

CDR3: CASSPGTASGNTIYF. Written as DNA, the CDR3 is TGCGCCAGCAGCCCGGGGACAGCCTCTGGAAACACCATATATTTT. This chain uses TRBV5-1 with TRBJ1-3; 7 bases are a match to TRBD1. Trimming cost V 4 bases and J 0 bases; bases outside gene matches: 4. Germline CDR1 is SGHRS and CDR2 is YFSETQ. The CDR3 spans 15 residues.

This clone appeared a single time. V and J are TRBV6-5 and TRBJ1-5; 7 bases match TRBD1. This CDR3 has 15 residues. CDR1 is MNHEY, CDR2 SVGAGI, per germline. V lost 6 bases and J lost 3; bases outside the gene matches: 8. The CDR3 nucleotides are TGTGCCAGCAGGCCGCGACAGGGAAACAATCAGCCCCAGCATTTT. Translation: CASRPRQGNNQPQHF.

This chain connects TRBV19 to TRBJ1-3; D remains unclear. This CDR3 region has 12 residues. Germline V CDR1 and CDR2: LNHDA, SQIVND (reference sequence). V was shortened by 8 bases and J by 0 bases, with 5 bases between the two germline ends. This CDR3 is CASYLSGNTIYF. As DNA, the CDR3 is TGTGCCAGTTATCTCTCTGGAAACACCATATATTTT.

This clone was seen a handful of times. The chain uses TRBV29-1 and TRBJ1-6, with TRBD1 identical over 7 bases. V gave up 8 bases and J gave up 7 bases; unmatched junction bases: 23. This CDR3 comprises 18 residues. CDR1 is SQVTM, CDR2 ANQGSEA, per germline. In nucleotides, the CDR3 is TGCAGCTTGATATCCGGGACAGCAGGTTGTAGGTACAATTCACCCCTCCACTTT. Translating it yields CSLISGTAGCRYNSPLHF.

This chain links TRBV7-9 with TRBJ2-5; 8 bases are shared with TRBD1. V lost 5 bases to trimming and J lost 4 bases; unmatched junction nucleotides: 6. Per the germline V gene, CDR1 is SEHNR and CDR2 is FQNEAQ (reference sequence). The CDR3 runs 14 residues. DNA for the CDR3: TGTGCCAGCAGCCCCCAGGACAGGGTAGAGACCCAGTACTTC. This sequence encodes CASSPQDRVETQYF.

The gene calls are TRBV5-5 and TRBJ2-5; possibly TRBD1 for D (5 bases). The CDR3 is 12 residues long. Trimming took 7 bases from V and 8 from J, leaving 15 bases between them. From germline, CDR1 is SGHKS and CDR2 YYEKEE (reference sequence). CDR3 DNA: TGTGCCAGCCGTGGGGCTGGTAGTACCCAGTACTTC. This encodes CASRGAGSTQYF.

The chain links TRBV30 to TRBJ1-3; D unresolved. Per germline, CDR1 GTSNPN and CDR2 SVGIG (reference sequence). The V end was cut by 0 bases, the J end by 3 bases, with 6 bases between. This CDR3 has 13 residues. The CDR3 bases are TGTGCCTGGAGTGTTTTCGGTGGAAACACCATATATTTT. Translating it yields CAWSVFGGNTIYF.

As regards this clone: Compared with germline, one end of the junction differs, possibly owing to a read error. CDR3 region: CASSLTGGLDTQYF. The CDR3 region has the DNA TGTGCCAGCAGCCTAACGGGGGGGCTAGATACGCAGTATTTT. The chain couples TRBV7-3 to TRBJ2-3; 8 bases agree with TRBD2. This CDR3 contains 14 residues. Germline V gene sequence: CDR1 SGHTA, CDR2 FQGTGA.

Here the CDR3 DNA reads TGTGCCAGCAGTTATGCAGGGGGTAACACTGAAGCTTTCTTT. It codes for CASSYAGGNTEAFF. The chain combines TRBV6-6 with TRBJ1-1; 7 bases align to TRBD1. This CDR3 has 14 residues. Germline values: CDR1 MNHNY, CDR2 SVGAGI (reference sequence). V lost 3 bases and J lost 2; bases outside the gene matches: 3.

The chain is built from TRBV6-4 and TRBJ2-2; D may be TRBD2 (5 bases). Germline CDR1 MRHNA, CDR2 SNTAGT. Trimming pared 5 bases from V and 3 bases from J, leaving 13 bases between. The CDR3 consists of 15 residues. As DNA, the CDR3 is TGTGCCAGCAGTCGCCGGGAATATGACACCGGGGAGCTGTTTTTT. Amino acid sequence: CASSRREYDTGELFF.

This clone was seen a handful of times. V and J are TRBV30 and TRBJ1-1; D unclear. Germline V gives CDR1 GTSNPN, CDR2 SVGIG (reference sequence). The V end lost 2 bases, the J end lost 4 bases, and 8 bases lay between the germline ends. The CDR3 length is 12 residues. CDR3 protein: CAWSLGGTEAFF. The CDR3, as DNA: TGTGCCTGGAGTCTCGGCGGCACTGAAGCTTTCTTT.

The genes are TRBV6-1 and TRBJ1-1; D not certain. This CDR3 is 10 amino acids long. The V and J ends lost 7 bases and 5 bases respectively, with 5 bases between them. The V gene's germline CDR1 is MNHNS and CDR2 SASEGT. The CDR3 spells CASTVTEAFF. For the CDR3, the DNA is TGTGCCAGCACTGTTACTGAAGCTTTCTTT.

The chain couples TRBV18 to TRBJ2-7; 10 nucleotides line up with TRBD1. This CDR3 is built from 16 residues. Germline-derived CDR1 and CDR2 are KGHSH and LQKENI. V was pared by 2 bases and J by 3 bases, with 7 bases of the junction left unmatched. The CDR3: CASSPTPGDRGYEQYF. CDR3 sequence (DNA): TGTGCCAGCTCACCAACCCCCGGGGACAGGGGCTACGAGCAGTACTTC.

The table lists this clone with a count of one. This chain links TRBV25-1 with TRBJ1-2; D is undetermined. Germline lookup yields CDR1 MGHDK and CDR2 SYGVNS. This CDR3 has 13 residues. Trimming stripped 2 bases from V and 5 bases from J, with 9 bases between. In nucleotides, the CDR3 is TGTGCCAGCAGTGAAAGGCCAGGTTATGGCTACACCTTC. This encodes CASSERPGYGYTF.

This sequence joins TRBV4-1 and TRBJ2-2; no clear D. The CDR3 sequence is 15 residues long. Trimming shortened V by 0 bases and J by 0 bases, and 5 bases separated the two germline ends. Germline CDR1 reads MGHRA; CDR2 reads YSYEKL. In DNA, the CDR3 is TGCGCCAGCAGCCAAGATAGAGCGAACACCGGGGAGCTGTTTTTT. It translates to CASSQDRANTGELFF.